Listed here are 8 T cell receptor beta chains from one sample, sequenced in a study of CD8 T cells in ankylosing spondylitis. TCRdb re-analysed the 5' RACE reads in MiXCR, keeping a single row per CDR3 protein. Here the sample spans around 150,000 distinct CDR3 sequences, around 19% being singletons. The sequenced material came from blood, either unsorted or a sorted T cell fraction (not recorded which). These receptors all stem from a male donor with ankylosing spondylitis or in good health (not recorded which).

This clonotype was seen only a few times. This may arise from a read error, as a much more abundant clone is one base away. The V and J genes are TRBV11-2 and TRBJ2-7; D perhaps matches TRBD1 (6 bases). Trimming removed 2 bases from V and 2 bases from J, with 7 bases in between. This CDR3 is built from 13 residues. The germline gives CDR1 SGHAT, CDR2 FQNNGV. Written as DNA, the CDR3 is TGTGCCAGCAGCTTATGGGACACCTACGAGCAGTACTTC. This codes for CASSLWDTYEQYF.

The chain carries TRBV28 and TRBJ1-5, with D unresolved. This CDR3 spans 15 amino acids. The germline V gene has CDR1 MDHEN and CDR2 SYDVKM. V dropped 3 bases and J dropped 0 bases, with 9 bases sitting between them. As DNA, the CDR3 is TGTGCCAGCAGTTTTTTGGGGTCTAGCAATCAGCCCCAGCATTTT. It yields the protein CASSFLGSSNQPQHF.

At least ten counts were recorded for this clonotype. The chain joins TRBV20-1 to TRBJ1-4; 12 bases agree with TRBD1. The length of the CDR3 is 15 residues. Looked up from germline, CDR1 is DFQATT and CDR2 is SNEGSKA (reference sequence). This CDR3 reads CGGTGGDLTNEKLFF. The DNA of the CDR3 is TGCGGGGGGACAGGGGGCGACTTGACTAATGAAAAACTGTTTTTT.

This clonotype was found many times. The rearrangement joins TRBV20-1 to TRBJ2-3, with TRBD1 identical over 7 bases. The CDR3 has 12 residues. Looked up from germline, CDR1 is DFQATT and CDR2 is SNEGSKA (reference sequence). V lost 8 bases and J lost 0; bases outside the gene matches: 2. The CDR3 DNA reads as TGCAGTTCGGGACAGAGCACAGATACGCAGTATTTT. Translation gives CSSGQSTDTQYF.

The gene calls are TRBV5-6 and TRBJ1-2, with 7 bases that match TRBD1. With 0 bases clipped from V and 10 bases from J, the junction kept 15 bases outside the gene matches. CDR1 is SGHDT and CDR2 is YYEEEE in the germline V gene. CDR3 size: 16 residues. CDR3 in DNA: TGTGCCAGCAGCTTGGTTAGACAGGGCGTTTTAGGTGCCTACACCTTC. This encodes CASSLVRQGVLGAYTF.

This clonotype was seen a handful of times. V and J are TRBV7-8 and TRBJ2-2, with D tentatively TRBD2 (6 bases). Germline assignment: CDR1 SGHVS and CDR2 FQNEAQ. The CDR3 length is 16 residues. The V end lost 0 bases, the J end lost 5 bases, and 13 bases lay between the germline ends. In nucleotides, the CDR3 is TGTGCCAGCAGCTTAGCCCGGTTTGGAGGGACCGGGGAGCTGTTTTTT. Translated: CASSLARFGGTGELFF.

This clonotype occurred many times. This chain joins TRBV29-1 and TRBJ1-5, with D perhaps matching TRBD1 (6 bases). The germline gives CDR1 SQVTM, CDR2 ANQGSEA. The length of the CDR3 is 13 residues. V lost 7 bases and J lost 1, with 11 bases in between. The CDR3 nucleotides read TGCAGCGCCGCAGGGGCGAGCAATCAGCCCCAGCATTTT. Translating it yields CSAAGASNQPQHF.

This clonotype has more than one count but fewer than ten. The CDR3 reads CASSEAPGRSYEQYF. The CDR3 nucleotides are TGTGCCAGCAGTGAAGCCCCCGGAAGGTCCTACGAGCAGTACTTC. The chain couples TRBV2 to TRBJ2-7; no clear D gene. Trimming pared 0 bases from V and 1 base from J, leaving 10 bases between. Per germline, CDR1 SNHLY and CDR2 FYNNEI. The CDR3 contains 15 residues.